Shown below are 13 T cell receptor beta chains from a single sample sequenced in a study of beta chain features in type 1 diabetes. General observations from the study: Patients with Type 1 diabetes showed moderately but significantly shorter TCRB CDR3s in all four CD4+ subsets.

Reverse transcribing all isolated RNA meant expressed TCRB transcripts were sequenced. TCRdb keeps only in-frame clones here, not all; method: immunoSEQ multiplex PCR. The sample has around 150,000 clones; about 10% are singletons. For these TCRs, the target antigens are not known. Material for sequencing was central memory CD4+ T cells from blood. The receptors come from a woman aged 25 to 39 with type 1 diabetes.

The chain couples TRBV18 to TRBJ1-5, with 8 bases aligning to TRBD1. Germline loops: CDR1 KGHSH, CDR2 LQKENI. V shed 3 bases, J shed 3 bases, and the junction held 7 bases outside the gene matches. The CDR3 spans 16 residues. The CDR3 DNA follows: TGTGCCAGCTCACCGGGGACAGGAAGGATCAATCAGCCCCAGCATTTT. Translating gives CASSPGTGRINQPQHF.

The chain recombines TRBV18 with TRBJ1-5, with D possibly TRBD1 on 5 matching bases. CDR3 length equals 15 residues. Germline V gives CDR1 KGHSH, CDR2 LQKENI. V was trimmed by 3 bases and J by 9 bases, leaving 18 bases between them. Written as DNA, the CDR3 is TGTGCCAGCTCACCGCTGGGGACTGTACCTAGGCCCCAGCATTTT. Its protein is CASSPLGTVPRPQHF.

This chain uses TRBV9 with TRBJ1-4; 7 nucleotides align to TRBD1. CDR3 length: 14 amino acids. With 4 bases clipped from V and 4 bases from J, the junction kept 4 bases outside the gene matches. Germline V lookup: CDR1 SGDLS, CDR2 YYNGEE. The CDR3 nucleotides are TGTGCCAGCAGCCCGGGACAGATTAATGAAAAACTGTTTTTT. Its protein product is CASSPGQINEKLFF.

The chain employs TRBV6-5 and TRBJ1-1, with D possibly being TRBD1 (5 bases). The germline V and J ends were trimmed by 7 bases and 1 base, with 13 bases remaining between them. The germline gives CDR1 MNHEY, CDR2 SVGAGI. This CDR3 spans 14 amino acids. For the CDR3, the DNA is TGTGCCAGCACCAAATGGGGCAGGAACACTGAAGCTTTCTTT. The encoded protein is CASTKWGRNTEAFF.

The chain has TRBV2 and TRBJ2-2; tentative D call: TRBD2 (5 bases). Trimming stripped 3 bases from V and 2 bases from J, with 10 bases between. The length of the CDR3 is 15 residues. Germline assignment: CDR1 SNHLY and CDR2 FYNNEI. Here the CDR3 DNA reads TGTGCCAGCAGTGATGGGCTAGCTAACACCGGGGAGCTGTTTTTT. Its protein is CASSDGLANTGELFF. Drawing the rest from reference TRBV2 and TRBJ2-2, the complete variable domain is EPEVTQTPSHQVTQMGQEVILRCVPISNHLYFYWYRQILGQKVEFLVSFYNNEISEKSEIFDDQFSVERPDGSNFTLKIRSTKLEDSAMYFCASSDGLANTGELFFGEGSRLTVL.

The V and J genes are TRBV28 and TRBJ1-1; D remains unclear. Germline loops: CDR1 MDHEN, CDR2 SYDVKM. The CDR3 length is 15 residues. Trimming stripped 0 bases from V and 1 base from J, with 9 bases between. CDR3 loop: CASSLWQLSNTEAFF. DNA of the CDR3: TGTGCCAGCAGTTTATGGCAACTTTCGAACACTGAAGCTTTCTTT.

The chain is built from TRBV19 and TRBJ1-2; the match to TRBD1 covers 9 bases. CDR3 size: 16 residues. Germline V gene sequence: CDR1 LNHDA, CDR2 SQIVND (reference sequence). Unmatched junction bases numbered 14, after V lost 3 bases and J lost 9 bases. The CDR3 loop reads CASSIGPGQGIQSYTF. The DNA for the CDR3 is TGTGCCAGTAGTATCGGACCGGGACAGGGCATTCAAAGCTACACCTTC.

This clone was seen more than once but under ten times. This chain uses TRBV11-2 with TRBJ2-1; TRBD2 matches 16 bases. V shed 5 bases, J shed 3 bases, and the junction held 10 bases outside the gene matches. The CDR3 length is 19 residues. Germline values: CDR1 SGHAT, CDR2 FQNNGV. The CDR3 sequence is CASSKRGTSGRASYNEQFF. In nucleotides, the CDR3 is TGTGCCAGCAGCAAAAGAGGGACTAGCGGGAGGGCCAGCTACAATGAGCAGTTCTTC.

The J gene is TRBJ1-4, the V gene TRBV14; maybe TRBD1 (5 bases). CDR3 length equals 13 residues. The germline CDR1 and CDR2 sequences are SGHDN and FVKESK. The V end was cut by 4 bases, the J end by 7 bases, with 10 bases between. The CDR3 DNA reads TGTGCCAGCAGCCGGGGCGGTTCTGAAAAACTGTTTTTT. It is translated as CASSRGGSEKLFF.

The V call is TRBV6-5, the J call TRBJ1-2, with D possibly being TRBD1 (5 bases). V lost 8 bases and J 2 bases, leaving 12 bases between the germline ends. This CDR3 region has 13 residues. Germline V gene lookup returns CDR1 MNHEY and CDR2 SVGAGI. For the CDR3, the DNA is TGTGCCAGCCTTTCGGGGGACAACTATGGCTACACCTTC. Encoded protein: CASLSGDNYGYTF.

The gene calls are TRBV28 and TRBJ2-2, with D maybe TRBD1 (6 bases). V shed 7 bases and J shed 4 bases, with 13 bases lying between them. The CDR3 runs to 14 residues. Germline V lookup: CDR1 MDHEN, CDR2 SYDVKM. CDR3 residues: CASNNRDFTGELFF. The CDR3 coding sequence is TGTGCCAGCAATAACAGGGATTTCACCGGGGAGCTGTTTTTT.

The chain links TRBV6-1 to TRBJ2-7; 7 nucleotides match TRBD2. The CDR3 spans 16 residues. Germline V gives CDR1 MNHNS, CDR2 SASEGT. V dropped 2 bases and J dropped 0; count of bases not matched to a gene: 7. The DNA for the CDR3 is TGTGCCAGCAGTGAACTACTAGCGACTTACTCCTACGAGCAGTACTTC. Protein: CASSELLATYSYEQYF.

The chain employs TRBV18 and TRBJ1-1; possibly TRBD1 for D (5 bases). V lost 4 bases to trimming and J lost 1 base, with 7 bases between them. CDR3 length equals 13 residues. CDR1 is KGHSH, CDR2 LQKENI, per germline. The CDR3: CASSLGENTEAFF. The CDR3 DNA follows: TGTGCCAGCTCACTAGGGGAGAACACTGAAGCTTTCTTT.